The rows below give T cell receptor beta chains drawn from one sample of a study of CD8 T cells in Susac syndrome. TCRdb processed the immunoSEQ multiplex PCR reads anew with MiXCR; each CDR3 protein has one entry. The sample records about 160,000 distinct CDR3 sequences, around 94% being singletons. The sequenced sample was CD4+ T cells from PBMCs. These receptors were collected from a human donor with multiple sclerosis. Both conserved end residues are part of each CDR3. D genes are given only for firm matches.

D gene | J gene | V gene | CDR3 DNA | CDR3 protein
TRBD2 | TRBJ2-7 | TRBV7-9 | TGTGCCAGCAGCTTTAGCGGGAGGCCCGAGCAGTACTTC | CASSFSGRPEQYF
TRBD2 | TRBJ2-3 | TRBV7-9 | TGTGCCAGTGGGGAAAGGGCGGGAGACACAGATACGCAGTATTTT | CASGERAGDTDTQYF
. | TRBJ2-7 | TRBV18 | TGTGCCAGCTCACCAGGACCTTCGGGCGAGCAGTACTTC | CASSPGPSGEQYF
. | TRBJ2-2 | TRBV12-3/TRBV12-4 | TGTGCCAGCAGATCGGGACAGAACACCGGGGAGCTGTTTTTT | CASRSGQNTGELFF
TRBD2 | TRBJ2-3 | TRBV2 | TGTGCCAGTAGGGGGACTAGCGGGAGAGTCGATACGCAGTATTTT | CASRGTSGRVDTQYF
. | TRBJ2-2 | TRBV6-6 | TGTGCCAGCAGTAGACAGAACACCGGGGAGCTGTTTTTT | CASSRQNTGELFF
. | TRBJ1-1 | TRBV20-1 | TGCAGTGCCGTACCTGGGGCTATGAGCGCTGAAGCTTTCTTT | CSAVPGAMSAEAFF
TRBD2 | TRBJ2-3 | TRBV25-1 | TGTGCCAGCAGTCGGGCGGGAGGGATCACAGATACGCAGTATTTT | CASSRAGGITDTQYF
. | TRBJ2-7 | TRBV7-2 | TGTGCCAGCAGCGTTGCATCCGGGCACGAGCAGTACTTC | CASSVASGHEQYF
. | TRBJ2-7 | TRBV30 | TGTGCCTGGAGTGTAGGGGGGGAGCAGTACTTC | CAWSVGGEQYF
. | TRBJ2-1 | TRBV29-1 | TGCAGCGTTGACCCCGAAGTACCCTACAATGAGCAGTTCTTC | CSVDPEVPYNEQFF
TRBD2 | TRBJ2-7 | TRBV13 | TGTGCCAGCAGCTTAAGCAGGGAAGGGGGACTAGCGACCCACGAGCAGTACTTC | CASSLSREGGLATHEQYF
. | TRBJ1-2 | TRBV11-2 | TGTGCCAGCAGCTTATCAGGCCTGGTCTATGGCTACACCTTC | CASSLSGLVYGYTF